This T cell receptor beta chain was observed in a study of cytomegalovirus exposure and HLA in healthy donors. Germline V lookup: CDR1 SGHRS, CDR2 YFSETQ. The CDR3 runs to 16 residues. V was shortened by 3 bases and J by 1 base, with 16 bases between the two germline ends. Amplification used 60 Vbeta primers and 13 Jbeta primers. Repertoires were generated with immunoSEQ multiplex PCR, while TCRdb's copy carries only in-frame clones and drops some. The data hold around 64,000 clones, with under 80% observed a single time. The receptor was derived from a man aged 30 to 39 in good health and CMV-seropositive. The sample taken for sequencing was PBMCs. The chain combines TRBV5-1 with TRBJ1-1, with a tentative D call TRBD1 (5 bases). The CDR3 here is CASSWGVGRRNTEAFF. The CDR3 DNA follows: TGCGCCAGCAGCTGGGGGGTGGGGAGGCGGAACACTGAAGCTTTCTTT. The entire variable domain, with the rest obtained from reference TRBV5-1 and TRBJ1-1, is as follows: KAGVTQTPRYLIKTRGQQVTLSCSPISGHRSVSWYQQTPGQGLQFLFEYFSETQRNKGNFPGRFSGRQFSNSRSEMNVSTLELGDSALYLCASSWGVGRRNTEAFFGQGTRLTVV.